This record covers a single T cell receptor (beta chain). This entry comes from a study of OX40 agonist ivuxolimab in advanced cancers. Trimming removed 4 bases from V and 4 bases from J, with 13 bases in between. Germline values: CDR1 SGHAT, CDR2 FQNNGV. CDR3 length: 15 amino acids. Clones were sequenced by immunoSEQ multiplex PCR, and TCRdb holds only the in-frame ones, with some missing. Among just over 60,000 clones listed, roughly nine tenths were seen once. Specimen: CD4+ or CD8+ T cells sorted from blood, collected in a trial of the OX40 agonist ivuxolimab. The V and J genes are TRBV11-2 and TRBJ2-2; possible D gene TRBD1, 5 bases. This TCR came from an adult with an advanced solid tumor such as melanoma, head and neck, liver or kidney cancer. In DNA, the CDR3 is TGTGCCAGCAGCTCAGGGATAGTAGGCACCGGGGAGCTGTTTTTT. Translating gives CASSSGIVGTGELFF.